This T cell receptor beta chain was sequenced in a study of cytomegalovirus exposure and HLA in healthy donors. 13 Jbeta primers and 60 Vbeta primers were used for the PCR. TCRdb keeps only in-frame clones here, not all; method: immunoSEQ multiplex PCR. The sample contains some 160,000 clones, under 85% of which appear only once. At sampling all donors were nominally healthy, likely with unrecorded immune exposures. Sequenced input: PBMCs. The sequence was collected from a woman under 30 in good health and CMV-seropositive.

The CDR3 loop is CASSIAVEQPQHF. For the CDR3, the DNA is TGTGCCAGTAGTATAGCGGTAGAGCAGCCCCAGCATTTT. The chain employs TRBV19 and TRBJ1-5; D call uncertain. Deletions cut 1 base from V and 7 bases from J, with 8 bases between. Germline V gene lookup returns CDR1 LNHDA and CDR2 SQIVND (reference sequence). The CDR3 covers 13 residues. Using reference TRBV19 and TRBJ1-5 for the parts outside the CDR3, the full variable domain is DGGITQSPKYLFRKEGQNVTLSCEQNLNHDAMYWYRQDPGQGLRLIYYSQIVNDFQKGDIAEGYSVSREKKESFPLTVTSAQKNPTAFYLCASSIAVEQPQHFGDGTRLSIL.